This T cell receptor (beta chain) is drawn from a study of shared clonotypes between healthy human individuals. Clones were read by immunoSEQ multiplex PCR, and TCRdb kept only the in-frame ones, dropping some. The data contain some 2,500,000 clones, roughly 90% of them seen just once; the ten biggest clones take up about 0.36%. This clone has just a few counts. Sequenced sample: naive CD4+ T cells from PBMCs. The subset: CD45RA+ positively selected. The origin of this receptor is a young man in good health. Some clones in this sample may be carry-over from other donors' samples.

CDR3 loop: CASSLGRGSTEAFF. The CDR3, as DNA: TGCGCCAGCAGCTTGGGCAGGGGCAGCACTGAAGCTTTCTTT. The chain uses TRBV5-1 and TRBJ1-1, with D tentatively TRBD1 (6 bases). Germline CDR1 SGHRS, CDR2 YFSETQ. V gave up 0 bases and J gave up 4 bases, with 10 bases separating them. This CDR3 comprises 14 residues.